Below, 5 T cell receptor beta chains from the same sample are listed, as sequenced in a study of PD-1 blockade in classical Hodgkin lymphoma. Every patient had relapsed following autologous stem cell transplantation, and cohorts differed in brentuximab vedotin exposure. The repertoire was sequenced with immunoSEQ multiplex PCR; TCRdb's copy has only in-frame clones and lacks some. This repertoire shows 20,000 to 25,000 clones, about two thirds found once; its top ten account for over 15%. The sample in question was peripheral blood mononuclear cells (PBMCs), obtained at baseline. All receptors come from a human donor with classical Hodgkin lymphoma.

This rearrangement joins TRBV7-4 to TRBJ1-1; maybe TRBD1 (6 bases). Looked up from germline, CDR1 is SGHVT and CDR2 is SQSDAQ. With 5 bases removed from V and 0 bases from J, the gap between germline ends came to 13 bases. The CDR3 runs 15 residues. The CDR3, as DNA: TGTGCCAGCAGCCCGAAGGGGACAATGAACACTGAAGCTTTCTTT. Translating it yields CASSPKGTMNTEAFF.

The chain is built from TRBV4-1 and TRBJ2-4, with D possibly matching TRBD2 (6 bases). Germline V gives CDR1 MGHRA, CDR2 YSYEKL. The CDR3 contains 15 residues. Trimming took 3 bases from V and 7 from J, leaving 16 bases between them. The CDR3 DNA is TGCGCCAGCAGCCACCCATCCGGGAGTGGGAACATTCAGTACTTC. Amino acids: CASSHPSGSGNIQYF.

CDR3 DNA sequence: TGTGCCAGCAGCTTGGGACTCAGCACAGATACGCAGTATTTT. Its protein is CASSLGLSTDTQYF. V gene TRBV9 combines with J gene TRBJ2-3; D perhaps matches TRBD2 (6 bases). The germline gives CDR1 SGDLS, CDR2 YYNGEE. V was trimmed by 4 bases and J by 0 bases, leaving 9 bases between them. The CDR3 loop spans 14 amino acids.

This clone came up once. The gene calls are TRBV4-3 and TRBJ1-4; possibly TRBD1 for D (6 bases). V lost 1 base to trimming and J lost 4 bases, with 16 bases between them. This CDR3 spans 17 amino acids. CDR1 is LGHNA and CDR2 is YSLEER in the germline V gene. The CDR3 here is CASSQGGAGLYNEKLFF. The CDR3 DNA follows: TGCGCCAGCAGCCAAGGGGGGGCGGGACTTTATAATGAAAAACTGTTTTTT.

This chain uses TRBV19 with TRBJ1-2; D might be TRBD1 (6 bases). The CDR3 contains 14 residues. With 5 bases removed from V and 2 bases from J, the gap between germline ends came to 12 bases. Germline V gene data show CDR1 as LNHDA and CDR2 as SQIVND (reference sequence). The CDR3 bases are TGTGCCAGTAGTTTCTTACAGGGAAACTATGGCTACACCTTC. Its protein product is CASSFLQGNYGYTF. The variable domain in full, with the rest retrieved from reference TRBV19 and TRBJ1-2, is DGGITQSPKYLFRKEGQNVTLSCEQNLNHDAMYWYRQDPGQGLRLIYYSQIVNDFQKGDIAEGYSVSREKKESFPLTVTSAQKNPTAFYLCASSFLQGNYGYTFGSGTRLTVV.